The T cell receptor beta chain under discussion was sequenced for a study of early T cells in non-severe SARS-CoV-2 infection. Study information: Bulk RNA from unsorted whole blood was sequenced; chains were unpaired.

General study points: Missing private and CD4 specificities, VDJdb matching favored anti-spike CD8 responses.

Turning to this clonotype: Its antigen is unknown. Being one base from a much bigger clone, this may be a read error.

Germline V gene sequence: CDR1 MNHEY, CDR2 SMNVEV (reference sequence). This CDR3 is built from 13 residues. Unique molecular identifiers were attached to individual cDNA molecules. TCRdb called the 5' RACE reads again in MiXCR, with one record for every CDR3 protein. The repertoire consists of approximately 35,000 distinct CDR3 sequences, with about 5.7% occurring once and the leading ten covering 5.3%. The chain has TRBV27 and TRBJ2-1, with unresolved D. This receptor was identified in an adult who was a healthcare worker with PCR-confirmed SARS-CoV-2 infection or an uninfected control (not recorded which). The sample consisted of whole blood. CDR3 sequence: CTSSLTWDNEQFF. The CDR3 DNA follows: TGTACCAGCAGTTTAACATGGGACAATGAGCAGTTCTTC.